This record covers a single TCR beta chain. Its target antigen remains unknown. It has no much larger one-base neighbor in the sample; base qualities were not kept. The CDR3, from cysteine to phenylalanine, totals 17 residues. Only CDR3 DNA remains: 51 bases, in frame from the first base. The germline V gene provides CDR1 SGHAT and CDR2 FQNNGV. Trimming leaves V shorter by 2 bases and J shorter by 5 bases, with the junction holding 8 bases beyond the gene matches. The library was built by means of RT-PCR. For sequencing, an Illumina HiSeq 2500 was employed. The public sequencing data were trimmed at Q25 with fastp and processed into clonotypes with MiXCR by TCRdb, which kept only in-frame beta chains. Entries are consolidated by CDR3 protein sequence, retaining the most common genes and DNA. For this sample the table gives about 5,600 distinct CDR3 sequences, of which 75% to 80% were detected only once. The top ten clonotypes cover about 2.6% of the sample.

The entry originates in a study of yellow fever vaccine responses in identical twins (dated by TCRdb to between 2017 and 2018). About the study as a whole: The study precisely tracked vaccine-responding T cell clones in identical twins.

What the research found in general, with its limitations: According to the authors, the vaccine-induced T cell response in identical twins seemed to be partly convergent and partly specific to each individual.

The receptor's source is a woman under 30 who received the yellow fever vaccine. Donor details come from another sample of the same person, matched by shared clones. Recombination connected TRBV11-2 to TRBJ2-5, with 13 bases in between that match TRBD2. Specimen: T cells from blood (PBMCs), unsorted or a sorted subset (not recorded which), collected before or after yellow fever vaccination (not recorded which). The CDR3 corresponds to CASSLRWTSGSGETQYF. The base sequence is TGTGCCAGCAGCTTACGGTGGACTAGCGGGAGTGGTGAGACCCAGTACTTC.